This TCR beta chain was found in a study of blood T cells in healthy people across ages. Germline V lookup: CDR1 LGHDT, CDR2 YNNKEL (reference sequence). V lost 4 bases to trimming and J lost 2 bases, with 12 bases between them. The CDR3 extends over 15 amino acids. Combining a sample-barcoded 5' primer with a J-beta primer mix, a second PCR ran for roughly 7 to 12 cycles. TCRdb analysed the 5' RACE reads with MiXCR anew, one entry per CDR3 protein. Of about 1 million distinct CDR3 sequences in the sample, around 43% were seen once. The sequenced sample was blood. The clonotype was recovered from a woman aged 55-70 years in good health. V gene TRBV3-1 combines with J gene TRBJ2-1, with unresolved D. The CDR3, as DNA: TGTGCCAGCAGCCCCCGTGGAGTCCCCTACAATGAGCAGTTCTTC. Translated: CASSPRGVPYNEQFF.